The present T cell receptor (beta chain) was sequenced within a study of CD8+ T cells in alopecia areata. Study-level background: The duration of tofacitinib was 6 to 18 months, with 6 months off drug afterward.

cDNA prepared by RNA extraction and subsequent reverse transcription served as the template for sequencing. Using immunoSEQ multiplex PCR, the repertoire was profiled, and TCRdb retains in-frame clones only, with some absent. The sample shows more than 200,000 clones, roughly two thirds of them seen only once. Germline V gives CDR1 SGDLS, CDR2 YYNGEE. Trimming took 0 bases from V and 6 from J, leaving 16 bases between them. The CDR3 is made up of 15 amino acids. A word on this clone: Its antigen is currently unknown.

Overall study findings and caveats: The study also sequences resident alphabeta T cells of normal skin in scalp samples. Clonality exceeded that of normal scalp in lesional scalp, most notably in alopecia totalis/universalis.

Alopecia areata patients provided lesional scalp punch biopsies and peripheral blood, both collected for the study. The TCR comes from a human donor with alopecia areata. Sequenced material: CD4+ T cells sorted from blood, taken at week 0. The chain employs TRBV9 and TRBJ2-7, with D possibly TRBD2 on 5 matching bases. DNA of the CDR3: TGTGCCAGCAGCGTAGATGCGGGCGGTGTATCCGAGCAGTACTTC. Its protein is CASSVDAGGVSEQYF.